These T cell receptor beta chains were read from a single sample in a study of blood T cell repertoires in COVID-19. Profiling relied on immunoSEQ multiplex PCR, and the TCRdb table lists in-frame clones only, not all of them. Of under 200,000 clones in the sample, less than 90% were seen once. The specimen was peripheral blood. All receptors derive from a woman in her 40s with acute or convalescent COVID-19. The CDR3 runs from the conserved cysteine through the conserved F or W. A D gene is named only where the DNA matches it firmly. Clone size is stated in some rows and not others, as once, few, many or a class when expanded.

TGTGCCAGCACCCCTGGGGGGGCGGCCTCCGGGGAGCTGTTTTTT,CASTPGGAASGELFF,TRBV7-3,TRBJ2-2,.,.
TGTGCCAGCTCACCGCGGACAGGGGGAGGGAACACTGAAGCTTTCTTT,CASSPRTGGGNTEAFF,TRBV18,TRBJ1-1,.,TRBD1
TGCGCCAGCAGCGTAACGCTAGCGGGGGGGTACAATGAGCAGTTCTTC,CASSVTLAGGYNEQFF,TRBV5-1,TRBJ2-1,once,TRBD2
TGCGCCAGCAGTGAGTCCTGGGCGAACTCCTACAATGAGCAGTTCTTC,CASSESWANSYNEQFF,TRBV10-1,TRBJ2-1,.,.
TGTGCCAGCAGAGGGACAGTGAACACTGAAGCTTTCTTT,CASRGTVNTEAFF,TRBV2,TRBJ1-1,.,TRBD1
TGTGCCAGCAGTAAGACAGGGACGAATTCACCCCTCCACTTT,CASSKTGTNSPLHF,TRBV3-1/TRBV3-2,TRBJ1-6,.,TRBD1
TGCGCCAGCAGCTTGGGGGACAGGGACGGCAATGAGCAGTTCTTC,CASSLGDRDGNEQFF,TRBV5-1,TRBJ2-1,.,TRBD1
TGTGCCAGCAGTTTATCACCCAGGGTCGAGCAGTACTTC,CASSLSPRVEQYF,TRBV27,TRBJ2-7,.,.
TGTGCCAGCAGAAAGGCGGATGAGCAGTTCTTC,CASRKADEQFF,TRBV7-2,TRBJ2-1,once,.
TGTGCCAGCAGCGTCTTATCGGGGGGGCGAAGCACAGATACGCAGTATTTT,CASSVLSGGRSTDTQYF,TRBV9,TRBJ2-3,.,TRBD2
TGCAGCGTTGAGGGCGGGTTTAACACCGGGGAGCTGTTTTTT,CSVEGGFNTGELFF,TRBV29-1,TRBJ2-2,.,.
TGCGCCAGCAGCCAACCCGGACTAGCGGGAGTTGAGCAGTACTTC,CASSQPGLAGVEQYF,TRBV4-1,TRBJ2-7,.,TRBD2
TGTGCCAGCAGTACAGCGGGAGCGGGGGCAGAGACCCAGTACTTC,CASSTAGAGAETQYF,TRBV28,TRBJ2-5,.,TRBD2
TGTGCCAGCAGCTTAGCTTCGGGAGGCGGGGCGGCCTACGAGCAGTACTTC,CASSLASGGGAAYEQYF,TRBV7-9,TRBJ2-7,.,TRBD2
TGTGCCAGCAGTTTGGCTCAGGGGAGCGATGAGCAGTTCTTC,CASSLAQGSDEQFF,TRBV6-5,TRBJ2-1,.,.
TGTGCCATTCGACAGGGACTGAATCAGCCCCAGCATTTT,CAIRQGLNQPQHF,TRBV10-3,TRBJ1-5,.,TRBD1
TGTGCCAGCAGCTCCGGGACAGGGGGCTCTCAGTACTTC,CASSSGTGGSQYF,TRBV11-1,TRBJ2-5,.,TRBD1
TGTGCCAGCTTCCTGGGACAGGGAAGGTTTCAGCCCCAGCATTTT,CASFLGQGRFQPQHF,TRBV6-8,TRBJ1-5,.,TRBD1
TGCGCCAGCAGCTTGGAGCCGCCAGATACGCAGTATTTT,CASSLEPPDTQYF,TRBV5-1,TRBJ2-3,.,.
TGTGCCAGTAGTCGTCAGGGGGACACTGAAGCTTTCTTT,CASSRQGDTEAFF,TRBV19,TRBJ1-1,.,TRBD1
TGTGCCAGCAGGCCGGGGACAGGGTGGGGCAATGAGCAGTTCTTC,CASRPGTGWGNEQFF,TRBV28,TRBJ2-1,once,TRBD1
TGTGCCAGCAGTTACTCGACAGGGTATGGCGGGGAGCTGTTTTTT,CASSYSTGYGGELFF,TRBV6-6,TRBJ2-2,.,TRBD1
TGTGCCAGCAGCCTTAGAGCGAACACTGAAGCTTTCTTT,CASSLRANTEAFF,TRBV11-3,TRBJ1-1,.,.
TGTGCCAGCAGTTTTCCCGGGGACAGCGAGCAGTACTTC,CASSFPGDSEQYF,TRBV28,TRBJ2-7,.,TRBD1
TGTGCCAGCGCCGACAGGGTCGGGGAAAAACTGTTTTTT,CASADRVGEKLFF,TRBV27,TRBJ1-4,.,TRBD1
TGTGCCAGCTGGGTGGAGGCGGGGGGCAATGAGCAGTTCTTC,CASWVEAGGNEQFF,TRBV2,TRBJ2-1,.,TRBD2
TGTGCCAGCAGCCACATAAGTGCCGGGACAGCACTCCAAGAGACCCAGTACTTC,CASSHISAGTALQETQYF,TRBV3-1/TRBV3-2,TRBJ2-5,.,TRBD1
TGTGCCAGCAGTGAGGCCGGGACAGGGAAGGGCTACACCTTC,CASSEAGTGKGYTF,TRBV27,TRBJ1-2,few,TRBD1
TGTGCCAGCAGCCTTGCTCAGCGGGGGGGTATGGATGAGCAGTTCTTC,CASSLAQRGGMDEQFF,TRBV21-1,TRBJ2-1,.,.
TGTGCCAGCTCTAACAGGAACCAAGAGACCCAGTACTTC,CASSNRNQETQYF,TRBV6-5,TRBJ2-5,.,.
TGCGCCAGCAGCTTAACAGCCTTATCTAGCACAGATACGCAGTATTTT,CASSLTALSSTDTQYF,TRBV5-1,TRBJ2-3,.,.
TGTGCCAGCAGCTTCTCAGGGATCACTGAAGCTTTCTTT,CASSFSGITEAFF,TRBV7-3,TRBJ1-1,.,.
TGTGCCAGCAGAGTAGCCTTATCTGGAAACACCATATATTTT,CASRVALSGNTIYF,TRBV6-5,TRBJ1-3,.,.
TGTGCCCGACACGCCGGACACTTTAATGAAAAACTGTTTTTT,CARHAGHFNEKLFF,TRBV10-3,TRBJ1-4,.,.
TGTGCCAGCAGCGATGCGGTAACCTACGAGCAGTACTTC,CASSDAVTYEQYF,TRBV6-5,TRBJ2-7,.,.
TGTGCCAGCAGCCAACCCGGGACAGGGCTTGAAGCTTTCTTT,CASSQPGTGLEAFF,TRBV5-6,TRBJ1-1,.,TRBD1
TGTGCCAGCAGTGACCGACAGGGGAATGGCTACACCTTC,CASSDRQGNGYTF,TRBV25-1,TRBJ1-2,.,TRBD1
TGTGCCAGCAGTTTACCCGGGACTAACACCGGGGAGCTGTTTTTT,CASSLPGTNTGELFF,TRBV28,TRBJ2-2,.,.
TGTGCCAGCAGCGCCCCTTACAGCCGGGAGCTGTTTTTT,CASSAPYSRELFF,TRBV7-3,TRBJ2-2,.,.